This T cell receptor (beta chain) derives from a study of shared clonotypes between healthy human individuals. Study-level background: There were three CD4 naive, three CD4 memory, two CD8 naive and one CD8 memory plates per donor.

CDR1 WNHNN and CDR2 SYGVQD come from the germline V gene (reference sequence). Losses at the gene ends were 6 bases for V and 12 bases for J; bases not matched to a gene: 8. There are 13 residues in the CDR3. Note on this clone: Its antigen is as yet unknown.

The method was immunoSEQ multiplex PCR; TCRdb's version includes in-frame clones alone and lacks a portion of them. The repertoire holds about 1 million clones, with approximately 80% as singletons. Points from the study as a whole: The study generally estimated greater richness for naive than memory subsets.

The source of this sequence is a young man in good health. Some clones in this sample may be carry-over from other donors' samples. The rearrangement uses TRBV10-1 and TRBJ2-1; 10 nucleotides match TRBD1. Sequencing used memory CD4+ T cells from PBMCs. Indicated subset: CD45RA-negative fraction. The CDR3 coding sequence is TGCGCCAGCAGGGGGGACAGGGGCGAGTCGCAGTTCTTC. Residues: CASRGDRGESQFF.